The clone carrying this TCR beta chain was seen at least ten times. TCRdb reanalysed the 5' RACE reads using MiXCR and keeps one entry per CDR3 protein. The sample contains 120,000 to 150,000 distinct CDR3 sequences, under 4.5% of which appear only once. The data are from a study of identical twins. Per the germline V gene, CDR1 is MNHEY and CDR2 is SMNVEV (reference sequence). The CDR3 runs 15 residues. Trimming removed 1 base from V and 8 bases from J, with 15 bases in between. The receptor was derived from a man aged 18 to 30 in good health. The genes are TRBV27 and TRBJ2-1; D may be TRBD1 or TRBD2 (6 bases each). The sample was memory T cells sorted from blood. DNA for the CDR3: TGTGCCAGCAGTTTATACGGGGGCGACAGTGATGAGCAGTTCTTC. As protein: CASSLYGGDSDEQFF.